Listed here are 31 T cell receptor beta chains from one sample, sequenced in a study of cytotoxic CD8 clonotypes in ibrutinib-treated CLL. Generated by immunoSEQ multiplex PCR, the TCRdb table keeps only in-frame clones and is missing some. Of roughly 180,000 clones listed, 70% to 85% are singletons. The sequencing here drew on PBMCs, taken after 24 months of ibrutinib treatment. The receptors originated from a human donor with chronic lymphocytic leukemia.

The chain has TRBV11-3 and TRBJ2-1; the match to TRBD2 covers 9 bases. In germline, CDR1 is SGHNT, CDR2 YENEEA. The CDR3 length is 17 residues. V lost 5 bases and J lost 3; bases outside the gene matches: 11. CDR3 sequence reads: CASSHRGSGSHYNEQFF. CDR3 DNA: TGTGCCAGCAGCCATCGAGGTAGCGGGAGTCACTACAATGAGCAGTTCTTC.

This clone was observed a single time. Mismatch with germline at one junction end may stem from a read error. The V call is TRBV5-4, the J call TRBJ2-2; D perhaps matches TRBD1 (6 bases). The CDR3 loop spans 15 amino acids. Germline V gene data show CDR1 as SGHNT and CDR2 as YYREEE (reference sequence). This CDR3 reads CASSPRGMNSGELFF. Here the CDR3 DNA reads TGTGCCAGCAGCCCGAGGGGGATGAACTCCGGGGAGCTGTTTTTT.

The J gene is TRBJ2-6, the V gene TRBV6-1; TRBD1 might be the D (6 bases). CDR3 length equals 17 residues. Between the trimmed V and J ends, which lost 0 bases and 3 bases, there was a span of 12 bases. Germline V gene data show CDR1 as MNHNS and CDR2 as SASEGT. CDR3 sequence reads: CASSEAGGAVGANVLTF. The CDR3 DNA follows: TGTGCCAGCAGTGAAGCAGGGGGTGCGGTTGGGGCCAACGTCCTGACTTTC.

The V gene is TRBV2, the J gene TRBJ2-5; no reliable D call. Germline CDR1 reads SNHLY; CDR2 reads FYNNEI. Trimming took off 8 bases at V and 4 bases at J, with 2 bases between the two ends. The CDR3 extends over 9 amino acids. The CDR3 region has the DNA TGTGCCAGCGGAGAGACCCAGTACTTC. Translating gives CASGETQYF. The variable domain in full, completed from reference TRBV2 and TRBJ2-5, reads EPEVTQTPSHQVTQMGQEVILRCVPISNHLYFYWYRQILGQKVEFLVSFYNNEISEKSEIFDDQFSVERPDGSNFTLKIRSTKLEDSAMYFCASGETQYFGPGTRLLVL.

The gene calls are TRBV6-1 and TRBJ1-4, with unresolved D. CDR3 size: 16 residues. Germline V gene lookup returns CDR1 MNHNS and CDR2 SASEGT. Between the trimmed V and J ends, which lost 3 bases and 1 base, there was a span of 12 bases. The CDR3 reads CASSDPGGRTNEKLFF. In nucleotides, the CDR3 is TGTGCCAGCAGTGACCCTGGAGGGAGAACTAATGAAAAACTGTTTTTT.

The genes are TRBV5-1 and TRBJ2-1; 9 nucleotides match TRBD2. CDR1 and CDR2 (germline): SGHRS, YFSETQ. V lost 2 bases to trimming and J lost 4 bases; unmatched junction nucleotides: 10. The CDR3 covers 17 residues. The CDR3 loop reads CASSFGASGVWYNEQFF. CDR3 in DNA: TGCGCCAGCAGCTTTGGGGCTAGCGGGGTCTGGTACAATGAGCAGTTCTTC.

The chain carries TRBV19 and TRBJ1-1; unclear D gene. The CDR3 extends over 12 amino acids. V was trimmed by 2 bases and J by 3 bases, leaving 4 bases between them. Per germline, CDR1 LNHDA and CDR2 SQIVND (reference sequence). The CDR3 protein is CASSIRDTEAFF. In DNA, the CDR3 is TGTGCCAGTAGTATAAGGGACACTGAAGCTTTCTTT. Looking up the rest from reference TRBV19 and TRBJ1-1 gives the full variable domain: DGGITQSPKYLFRKEGQNVTLSCEQNLNHDAMYWYRQDPGQGLRLIYYSQIVNDFQKGDIAEGYSVSREKKESFPLTVTSAQKNPTAFYLCASSIRDTEAFFGQGTRLTVV.

The chain combines TRBV18 with TRBJ1-1, with D possibly being TRBD1 (5 bases). Germline V gives CDR1 KGHSH, CDR2 LQKENI. The CDR3 spans 14 residues. V gave up 2 bases and J gave up 1 base, with 8 bases separating them. In nucleotides, the CDR3 is TGTGCCAGCTCACCAGGGCAGGGGAACACTGAAGCTTTCTTT. Residues: CASSPGQGNTEAFF.

This rearrangement joins TRBV11-1 to TRBJ2-7; TRBD2 matches at 11 bases. The CDR3 contains 18 residues. Germline CDR1 is SGHAT and CDR2 is FQDESV (reference sequence). J lost 4 bases, V lost 5 bases, and 16 bases had no gene match. The CDR3: CASSQLAGAFQGGYEQYF. Written as DNA, the CDR3 is TGTGCCAGCAGCCAACTAGCGGGAGCCTTCCAAGGCGGTTACGAGCAGTACTTC.

This clone was observed a single time. The genes are TRBV7-8 and TRBJ2-3; D ambiguous. Trimming left V 5 bases short and J 0 bases short, with 12 bases between. CDR1 is SGHVS and CDR2 is FQNEAQ in the germline V gene. CDR3 length: 15 residues. CDR3 sequence: CASSQGIGSTDTQYF. The CDR3 DNA follows: TGTGCCAGCAGCCAAGGTATTGGAAGCACAGATACGCAGTATTTT.

This clone has a handful of counts. The rearrangement links TRBV6-5 to TRBJ1-2, with D perhaps matching TRBD1 (5 bases). CDR3 length equals 16 residues. The V end lost 3 bases, the J end lost 2 bases, and 16 bases lay between the germline ends. Germline lookup yields CDR1 MNHEY and CDR2 SVGAGI. CDR3 sequence: CASSYPPGEPNYGYTF. Here the CDR3 DNA reads TGTGCCAGCAGTTATCCACCGGGGGAACCCAACTATGGCTACACCTTC.

This clone was recorded a few times. Here the CDR3 DNA reads TGCGCCAGCAGCCACCTCGGGGATCGTTCCTACGAGCAGTACTTC. Translated, it gives CASSHLGDRSYEQYF. V usage is TRBV4-3 and J usage is TRBJ2-7; possibly TRBD2 for D (5 bases). V lost 3 bases and J 1 base, leaving 13 bases between the germline ends. Germline-derived CDR1 and CDR2 are LGHNA and YSLEER. The CDR3 is 15 amino acids.

This clone was seen at least ten times. The chain couples TRBV19 to TRBJ2-2; no definite D call. Germline loops: CDR1 LNHDA, CDR2 SQIVND (reference sequence). V was cut by 3 bases and J by 1 base, with 0 bases left in between. This CDR3 is built from 12 residues. In DNA, the CDR3 is TGTGCCAGTAGTATGAACACCGGGGAGCTGTTTTTT. Its translation is CASSMNTGELFF.

The V gene is TRBV9, the J gene TRBJ2-7; 13 positions agree with TRBD2. From germline, CDR1 is SGDLS and CDR2 YYNGEE. This CDR3 is 16 amino acids long. The V gene end was trimmed by 5 bases and the J gene end by 2 bases; junction bases not matched to a gene: 7. The CDR3 DNA sequence: TGTGCCAGCAGTGTCGAAGGGACTAGCGGGACCTACGAGCAGTACTTC. Translated, it gives CASSVEGTSGTYEQYF.

The chain employs TRBV11-1 and TRBJ1-3; D remains ambiguous. V was shortened by 6 bases and J by 0 bases, with 12 bases between the two germline ends. The V gene's germline CDR1 is SGHAT and CDR2 FQDESV (reference sequence). CDR3 length equals 15 residues. The CDR3 DNA is TGTGCCAGCAGGAGGACCCAAAACTCTGGAAACACCATATATTTT. This codes for CASRRTQNSGNTIYF.

The chain links TRBV19 to TRBJ2-1, with TRBD2 identical over 8 bases. The CDR3 has 15 amino acids. Germline CDR1 is LNHDA and CDR2 is SQIVND (reference sequence). Germline trimming cut 3 bases from V and 9 bases from J; bases unmatched to any gene: 10. The CDR3 loop reads CASSIRGGLFGEQFF. The CDR3 region has the DNA TGTGCCAGTAGTATCCGGGGGGGGCTTTTTGGTGAGCAGTTCTTC.

Notes on this clone: At one end the junction does not follow the germline gene, possibly because of a read error. The chain is built from TRBV7-7 and TRBJ2-2; D ambiguous. This CDR3 spans 18 amino acids. Germline assignment: CDR1 SSHAT and CDR2 FNYEAQ (reference sequence). CDR3 in amino acids: CASSRARSGGLNTGELFF. For the CDR3, the DNA is TGTGCTAGCAGCCGAGCCCGGTCGGGCGGATTGAACACCGGGGAGCTGTTTTTT.

The chain couples TRBV7-8 to TRBJ2-7, with TRBD1 as a possible D gene (5 bases). Germline CDR1 reads SGHVS; CDR2 reads FQNEAQ. The CDR3 is made up of 14 amino acids. The ends were cut back, 2 bases at V and 0 bases at J, with 8 bases in the middle. The CDR3 here is CASSLQGSSYEQYF. DNA for the CDR3: TGTGCCAGCAGCTTACAGGGAAGCTCCTACGAGCAGTACTTC.

This rearrangement joins TRBV18 to TRBJ2-3, with TRBD2 matching 8 bases. The CDR3 extends over 17 amino acids. Germline V gives CDR1 KGHSH, CDR2 LQKENI. V lost 0 bases and J lost 2; bases outside the gene matches: 7. The CDR3 spells CASSPPTWRGATDTQYF. CDR3 DNA sequence: TGTGCCAGCTCACCACCTACTTGGCGGGGGGCCACAGATACGCAGTATTTT.

This clone has only one observation. V usage is TRBV9 and J usage is TRBJ2-7, with D maybe TRBD1 (6 bases). This CDR3 spans 16 amino acids. Germline V lookup: CDR1 SGDLS, CDR2 YYNGEE. Trimming pared 4 bases from V and 9 bases from J, leaving 26 bases between. This CDR3 reads CASSPQDSPLLAGQYF. CDR3 bases: TGTGCCAGCAGCCCCCAGGACAGCCCCCTCTTGGCTGGGCAGTACTTC.

The chain couples TRBV7-3 to TRBJ2-3; D not resolved. The CDR3 has 14 residues. Trimming removed 3 bases at V and 6 bases at J, with 13 bases between. The V gene's germline CDR1 is SGHTA and CDR2 FQGTGA. The CDR3 sequence is CASSFRVLSDTQYF. In DNA, the CDR3 is TGTGCCAGCAGCTTCCGGGTCTTGAGCGATACGCAGTATTTT.

The chain uses TRBV30 and TRBJ2-2; unclear D gene. Germline-derived CDR1 and CDR2 are GTSNPN and SVGIG (reference sequence). The CDR3 extends over 11 amino acids. Trimming pared 5 bases from V and 5 bases from J, leaving 6 bases between. In DNA form, the CDR3 reads TGTGCCTGGGGATTAACCGGGGAGCTGTTTTTT. Amino acid sequence: CAWGLTGELFF.

This clone was seen only a few times. J is TRBJ2-7 and V is TRBV6-5; D tentatively fits TRBD1 or TRBD2 (5 bases each). Germline V gene sequence: CDR1 MNHEY, CDR2 SVGAGI. V gave up 0 bases and J gave up 2 bases, with 11 bases separating them. This CDR3 has 15 amino acids. CDR3 in amino acids: CASSYSRPGPYEQYF. The CDR3 DNA sequence: TGTGCCAGCAGTTACTCGAGACCGGGACCCTACGAGCAGTACTTC.

This clone has at least ten counts. The V gene is TRBV28, the J gene TRBJ1-2, with 7 positions matching TRBD1. V lost 7 bases, J lost 8 bases, and 22 bases stayed unmatched. Germline CDR1 reads MDHEN; CDR2 reads SYDVKM. The CDR3 is 17 amino acids. CDR3 DNA: TGTGCCAGCATTCCTCAACTCTGGAGGCAGGGGGTACAGGGCTACACCTTC. Translated, it gives CASIPQLWRQGVQGYTF.

This chain connects TRBV5-1 to TRBJ2-1, with 7 bases matching TRBD2. V lost 4 bases to trimming and J lost 6 bases; unmatched junction nucleotides: 10. CDR1 and CDR2 from the germline V gene are SGHRS and YFSETQ. The CDR3 has 15 residues. CDR3 sequence: CASSNSGAGSNEQFF. For the CDR3, the DNA is TGCGCCAGCAGCAACTCGGGAGCGGGGTCCAATGAGCAGTTCTTC.

The chain employs TRBV11-3 and TRBJ2-4; tentative D call: TRBD2 (5 bases). CDR3 length: 15 residues. V was shortened by 5 bases and J by 0 bases, with 11 bases between the two germline ends. Germline V gene sequence: CDR1 SGHNT, CDR2 YENEEA. CDR3: CASSQDSLAKNIQYF. Here the CDR3 DNA reads TGTGCCAGCAGCCAGGACTCACTAGCCAAAAACATTCAGTACTTC.

This rearrangement joins TRBV18 to TRBJ1-5, with 9 bases that match TRBD1. V shed 4 bases, J shed 3 bases, and the junction held 4 bases outside the gene matches. This CDR3 comprises 15 residues. The germline CDR1 and CDR2 sequences are KGHSH and LQKENI. The CDR3 DNA sequence: TGTGCCAGCTCACGGGACAGGGCGACCAATCAGCCCCAGCATTTT. Residues: CASSRDRATNQPQHF. The full variable domain, completed using reference TRBV18 and TRBJ1-5, is NAGVMQNPRHLVRRRGQEARLRCSPMKGHSHVYWYRQLPEEGLKFMVYLQKENIIDESGMPKERFSAEFPKEGPSILRIQQVVRGDSAAYFCASSRDRATNQPQHFGDGTRLSIL.

The gene calls are TRBV27 and TRBJ2-7; no clear D gene. Germline loops: CDR1 MNHEY, CDR2 SMNVEV (reference sequence). The length of the CDR3 is 15 residues. Between the trimmed V and J ends, which lost 6 bases and 3 bases, there was a span of 18 bases. The CDR3 bases are TGTGCCAGCAGGTCTTATGACAAGACAATCTACGAGCAGTACTTC. Translated, it gives CASRSYDKTIYEQYF.

V is TRBV5-6 and J is TRBJ2-7, with 7 bases matching TRBD2. This CDR3 is built from 16 residues. In germline, CDR1 is SGHDT, CDR2 YYEEEE. The trim removed 7 bases at V and 5 bases at J, leaving 18 bases unmatched. The CDR3 DNA reads TGTGCCAGCCGGAGTGGGGGACGCGGGAGTATGGACGAGCAGTACTTC. Its protein is CASRSGGRGSMDEQYF.

This sequence joins TRBV6-6 and TRBJ2-7; D gene uncertain. The CDR3 length is 11 residues. V gave up 3 bases and J gave up 7 bases, with 7 bases separating them. Looked up from germline, CDR1 is MNHNY and CDR2 is SVGAGI (reference sequence). In DNA, the CDR3 is TGTGCCAGCAGTTATTTGACAGAGCAGTACTTC. Its translation: CASSYLTEQYF.

Concerning this clone: The junction and the germline gene differ at one end; a read error may be behind it. The chain employs TRBV7-2 and TRBJ2-2, with 8 nucleotides matching TRBD1. This CDR3 has 18 amino acids. Germline V CDR1 and CDR2: SGHTA, FQGNSA. CDR3 loop: CASTLSYSDREGTGEPFF. The CDR3 region has the DNA TGTGCCAGCACCCTCTCGTACTCGGACAGGGAAGGCACCGGGGAGCCGTTTTTT.